These T cell receptor beta chains were read from a single sample in a study of CD8 T cells in ankylosing spondylitis. TCRdb redid the calling of the 5' RACE reads with MiXCR, one entry per CDR3 protein. Of 150,000 or so distinct CDR3 sequences listed, roughly 10% are singletons. The sample consisted of blood, either unsorted or a sorted T cell fraction (not recorded which). The receptors stem from a female donor with ankylosing spondylitis or in good health (not recorded which). Each CDR3 is given with its conserved first and last residue. The D gene is left open where the match is weak. Expanded clones are given a class, and other clones once, few, many or no size at all.

TRBV4-3	.	TRBJ2-2	.	TGCGCCAGCAGCCCCGAGCGGTACACCGGGGAGCTGTTTTTT	CASSPERYTGELFF
TRBV10-2	TRBD1	TRBJ2-5	.	TGCGCCAGCAGACCCAGACAGGGGCGGGAGACCCAGTACTTC	CASRPRQGRETQYF
TRBV7-8	.	TRBJ1-2	.	TGTGCCAGCAGCCCTGACAGGTCTGGGGGCTACACCTTC	CASSPDRSGGYTF
TRBV29-1	TRBD2	TRBJ2-1	.	TGCAGCGTTCGGAGCGGGGAAAGAAGGGAGCAGTTCTTC	CSVRSGERREQFF
TRBV28	.	TRBJ1-5	.	TGTGCCATCCCAAAAGGGTTCGGAGTCAATCAGCCCCAGCATTTT	CAIPKGFGVNQPQHF
TRBV11-2	TRBD1	TRBJ2-2	few	TGTGCCAGCAGCTTATTAGACAGGGGGCGTGCCGGGGAGCTGTTTTTT	CASSLLDRGRAGELFF
TRBV7-9	.	TRBJ2-3	.	TGTGCCAGCAGCTTAGCGCAACTAACGGCAGATACGCAGTATTTT	CASSLAQLTADTQYF
TRBV9	.	TRBJ2-3	few	TGTGCCAGCAGCGTAGCTTCCGCCCGCACAGATACGCAGTATTTT	CASSVASARTDTQYF
TRBV27	.	TRBJ2-1	.	TGTGCCAGCAGTCCCCGGGCCCACCACAATGAGCAGTTCTTC	CASSPRAHHNEQFF
TRBV6-2/TRBV6-3	.	TRBJ2-1	few	TGTGCCAGCAGCTCGCCCAAGTTATCCAGCGGGTCATACAATGAGCAGTTCTTC	CASSSPKLSSGSYNEQFF
TRBV4-3	TRBD2	TRBJ2-5	.	TGCGCCAGCAGCCAAGATAGCGGGGAGACCCAGTACTTC	CASSQDSGETQYF
TRBV20-1	.	TRBJ2-7	many	TGCAGTGCTAGAGGAAAACAGAACTCCTACGAGCAGTACTTC	CSARGKQNSYEQYF
TRBV7-6	.	TRBJ1-1	many	TGTGCCAGCAGCTTAGGGGAATTCGCTGAAGCTTTCTTT	CASSLGEFAEAFF
TRBV15	.	TRBJ1-1	.	TGTGCCACCAGCAGAGGGGCTGGAGAGGGGCCCTACACTGAAGCTTTCTTT	CATSRGAGEGPYTEAFF
TRBV30	.	TRBJ1-2	.	TGTGCCTGTTATCCCGGGCCTATACGGGACTATGGCTACACCTTC	CACYPGPIRDYGYTF
TRBV7-9	.	TRBJ1-2	few	TGTGCCAGCAGCGTTCCGGGAGCCCAGATTAATGGCTACACCTTC	CASSVPGAQINGYTF
TRBV27	TRBD1	TRBJ1-1	.	TGTGCCAGCAGTTTTACAGGGGTAGGAGTTAGGGAAGCTTTCTTT	CASSFTGVGVREAFF
TRBV12-3/TRBV12-4	TRBD2	TRBJ2-7	many	TGTGCCAGCAGTTATTCGGCGAGCGGGAGCCACGAGCAGTACTTC	CASSYSASGSHEQYF
TRBV4-3	.	TRBJ1-4	.	TGCGCCAGCAGCCAGGTGGGACGGATTAATGAAAAACTGTTTTTT	CASSQVGRINEKLFF